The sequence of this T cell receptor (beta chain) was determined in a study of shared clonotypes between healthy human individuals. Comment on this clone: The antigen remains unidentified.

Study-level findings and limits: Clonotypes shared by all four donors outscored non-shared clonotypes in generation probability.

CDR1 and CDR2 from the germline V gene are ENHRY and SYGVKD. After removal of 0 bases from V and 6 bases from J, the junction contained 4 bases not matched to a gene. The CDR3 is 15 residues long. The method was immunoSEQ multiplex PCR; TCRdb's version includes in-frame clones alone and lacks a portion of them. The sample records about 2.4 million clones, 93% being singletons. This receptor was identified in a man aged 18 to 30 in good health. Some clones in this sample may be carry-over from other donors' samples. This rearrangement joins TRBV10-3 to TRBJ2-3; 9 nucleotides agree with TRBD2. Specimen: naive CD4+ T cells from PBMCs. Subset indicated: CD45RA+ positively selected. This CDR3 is CAISESSGSGDTQYF. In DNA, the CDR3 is TGTGCCATCAGTGAGTCTAGCGGGAGTGGGGATACGCAGTATTTT.